Listed below are T cell receptor beta chains from one sample, sequenced in a study of beta chain features in type 1 diabetes. Here immunoSEQ multiplex PCR was the method, and the copy in TCRdb shows in-frame clones only, minus some. Among 600,000 to 650,000 clones, around 16% were seen once, and the ten largest hold 0.093%. The material sequenced was naive CD4+ T cells from blood. Every receptor here comes from a man aged 18 to 29 in good health. CDR3s leave out the opening cysteine and the closing phenylalanine or tryptophan. The order of the fields is V gene, clone size, CDR3 protein. The listing skips clone size in some rows; elsewhere it reads once, few, many or a size class.

v_call: TRBV5-4; clone_size: few; cdr3_aa: ASSFTGMNTEAF
v_call: TRBV6-5; clone_size: -; cdr3_aa: ASSLHRLYEQY
v_call: TRBV4-3; clone_size: few; cdr3_aa: ASSQAATRDSTDTQY
v_call: TRBV2; clone_size: -; cdr3_aa: ASRDDNGGYT
v_call: TRBV4-2; clone_size: -; cdr3_aa: ASSQDVRGFEQF
v_call: TRBV9; clone_size: few; cdr3_aa: ASSRTSLPNEQY
v_call: TRBV19; clone_size: few; cdr3_aa: ASSTFDGSGNTIY
v_call: TRBV18; clone_size: few; cdr3_aa: ASSPRLPGGDTQY
v_call: TRBV29-1; clone_size: few; cdr3_aa: SVVGTYEQY
v_call: TRBV4-2; clone_size: -; cdr3_aa: ASSQDLGAVANEKLF
v_call: TRBV9; clone_size: -; cdr3_aa: ASSVAREYQPQH
v_call: TRBV6-5; clone_size: few; cdr3_aa: ASSYQQAANYGYT
v_call: TRBV15; clone_size: -; cdr3_aa: ATSSPWRTDTQY
v_call: TRBV4-3; clone_size: -; cdr3_aa: ASTPRDEGGYGYT
v_call: TRBV6-1; clone_size: -; cdr3_aa: ASSEARGNGYT
v_call: TRBV7-2; clone_size: few; cdr3_aa: ASSSGQAKRGNIQY
v_call: TRBV28; clone_size: once; cdr3_aa: ASISGPLYGYT
v_call: TRBV6-6; clone_size: few; cdr3_aa: ASSYAGNYGYT
v_call: TRBV5-6; clone_size: few; cdr3_aa: ASSLASGVVETQY
v_call: TRBV19; clone_size: -; cdr3_aa: ASRKLAGGFNEQF
v_call: TRBV5-1; clone_size: few; cdr3_aa: ASSFVYSDDSGYT
v_call: TRBV28; clone_size: few; cdr3_aa: ASRPGQGYGYT
v_call: TRBV5-4; clone_size: -; cdr3_aa: ASSSLGTHNTEAF
v_call: TRBV27; clone_size: few; cdr3_aa: ASSEPGLAGMETQY
v_call: TRBV5-5; clone_size: -; cdr3_aa: ASSGIWDTEAF
v_call: TRBV28; clone_size: -; cdr3_aa: ASSPGTGLRPQH
v_call: TRBV9; clone_size: once; cdr3_aa: ASSKGTSRNNEQF